A selection of T cell receptor beta chains follows, all from one sample in a study of cytomegalovirus exposure and HLA in healthy donors. Generated by immunoSEQ multiplex PCR, the TCRdb table keeps only in-frame clones and is missing some. The sample table includes roughly 220,000 clones. Sequencing was performed on PBMCs. All receptors come from a girl aged 2-15 years in good health and CMV-seropositive. Both conserved end residues are part of each CDR3. Each record gives: V gene, CDR3 protein.

V gene: TRBV6-5
CDR3 protein: CASSYSRESYEQYF

V gene: TRBV6-1
CDR3 protein: CASPGGGRGNTEAFF

V gene: TRBV4-1
CDR3 protein: CASSQVAGSEKDEQFF

V gene: TRBV28
CDR3 protein: CASSPGTPTTYGYTF

V gene: TRBV27
CDR3 protein: CASRLTGVTGELFF

V gene: TRBV5-1
CDR3 protein: CASSLLSSGNTIYF

V gene: TRBV28
CDR3 protein: CASSSSGTGFTGELFF

V gene: TRBV27
CDR3 protein: CASSFQRDRENTEAFF

V gene: TRBV5-1
CDR3 protein: CASSLAEGPNQPQHF

V gene: TRBV5-1
CDR3 protein: CASRVDSGFYGYTF

V gene: TRBV7-2
CDR3 protein: CASSFGAYTDTQYF

V gene: TRBV19
CDR3 protein: CASSFPSSYNEQFF

V gene: TRBV12-5
CDR3 protein: CASGLDSSGLGVRTQYF

V gene: TRBV6-5
CDR3 protein: CASRETGMGNQPQHF

V gene: TRBV27
CDR3 protein: CASSKLAGVTNEQYF

V gene: TRBV27
CDR3 protein: CASNDRGLAYEQYF

V gene: TRBV15
CDR3 protein: CATSRGSGSGSYEQYF

V gene: TRBV5-8
CDR3 protein: CASSRTSGRGDIQYF

V gene: TRBV29-1
CDR3 protein: CSVVQGSSYEQYF

V gene: TRBV7-3
CDR3 protein: CASSNSYTGELFF

V gene: TRBV5-5
CDR3 protein: CASSFYSVDTGELFF

V gene: TRBV30
CDR3 protein: CAWSVGAESQPQHF

V gene: TRBV29-1
CDR3 protein: CSVQDLGGYTF

V gene: TRBV14
CDR3 protein: CASSQPIGTSGKVGYEQYF

V gene: TRBV5-1
CDR3 protein: CASSSGDSTGLEKLFF

V gene: TRBV9
CDR3 protein: CASSTGQGNEKLFF

V gene: TRBV19
CDR3 protein: CASSISSSYNEQFF

V gene: TRBV7-9
CDR3 protein: CASSLEGNYGYTF

V gene: TRBV27
CDR3 protein: CASTPGRGSAAERLSYTF

V gene: TRBV5-4
CDR3 protein: CASSLEVAGGPPTFYEQYF

V gene: TRBV6-1
CDR3 protein: CASKDRGRQEQYF